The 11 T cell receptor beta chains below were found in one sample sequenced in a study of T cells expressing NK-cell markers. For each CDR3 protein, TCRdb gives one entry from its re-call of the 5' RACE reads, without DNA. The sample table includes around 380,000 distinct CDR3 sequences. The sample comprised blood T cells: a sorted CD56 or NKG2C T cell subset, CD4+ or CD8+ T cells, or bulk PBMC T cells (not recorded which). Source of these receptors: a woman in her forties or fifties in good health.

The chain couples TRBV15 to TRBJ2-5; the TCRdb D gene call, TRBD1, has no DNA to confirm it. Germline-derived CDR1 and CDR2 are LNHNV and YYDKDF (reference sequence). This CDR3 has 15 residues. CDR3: CATSRPGTKQETQYF.

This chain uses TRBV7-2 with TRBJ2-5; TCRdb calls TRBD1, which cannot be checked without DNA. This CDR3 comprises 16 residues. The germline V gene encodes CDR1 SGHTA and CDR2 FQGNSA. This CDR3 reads CASSSRDRLYGETQYF.

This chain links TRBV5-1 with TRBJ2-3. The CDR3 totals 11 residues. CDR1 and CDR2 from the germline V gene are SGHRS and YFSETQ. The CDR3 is CASKQTDTQYF.

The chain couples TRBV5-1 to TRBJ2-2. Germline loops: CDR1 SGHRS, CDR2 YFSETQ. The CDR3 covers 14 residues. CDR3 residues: CASSLWENTGELFF.

Here the CDR3 reads CASNGTSGRLVDTQYF. J is TRBJ2-3 and V is TRBV7-7; TCRdb's D call of TRBD2 is untestable without DNA. This CDR3 is built from 16 residues. CDR1 and CDR2 (germline): SSHAT, FNYEAQ (reference sequence).

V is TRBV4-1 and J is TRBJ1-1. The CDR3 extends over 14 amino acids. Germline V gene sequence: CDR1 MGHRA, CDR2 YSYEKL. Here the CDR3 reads CASSGLLLNTEAFF.

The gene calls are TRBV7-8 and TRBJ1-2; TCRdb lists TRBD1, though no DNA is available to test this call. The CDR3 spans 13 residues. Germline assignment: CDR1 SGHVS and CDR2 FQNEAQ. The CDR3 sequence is CASSPGQIGGYTF.

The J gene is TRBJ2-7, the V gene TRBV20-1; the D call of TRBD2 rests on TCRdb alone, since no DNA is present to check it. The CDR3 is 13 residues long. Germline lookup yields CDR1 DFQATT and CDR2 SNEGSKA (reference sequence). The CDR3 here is CSARAGGLYEQYF.

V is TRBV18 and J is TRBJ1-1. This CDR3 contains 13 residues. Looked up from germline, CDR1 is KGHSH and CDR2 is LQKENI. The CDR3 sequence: CASSDGQNTEAFF. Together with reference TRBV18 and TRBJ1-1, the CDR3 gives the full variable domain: NAGVMQNPRHLVRRRGQEARLRCSPMKGHSHVYWYRQLPEEGLKFMVYLQKENIIDESGMPKERFSAEFPKEGPSILRIQQVVRGDSAAYFCASSDGQNTEAFFGQGTRLTVV.

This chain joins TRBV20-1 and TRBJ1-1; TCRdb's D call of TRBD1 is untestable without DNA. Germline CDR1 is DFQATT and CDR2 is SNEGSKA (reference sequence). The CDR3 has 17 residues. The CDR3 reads CSAHTTGLSEMNTEAFF.

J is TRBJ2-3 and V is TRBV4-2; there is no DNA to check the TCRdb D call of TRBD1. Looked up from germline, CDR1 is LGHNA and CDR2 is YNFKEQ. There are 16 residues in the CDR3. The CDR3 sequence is CASSQGSAGRGDTQYF.